These 12 T cell receptor beta chains were sequenced from one sample in a study of T cells in Graves' hyperthyroidism and ophthalmopathy. RNA transcripts yielded amplified TCR beta CDR3 regions. An initial round of RT-PCR targeting the TCR CDR3 relied on the HTBI primer set. MiXCR, run by TCRdb on the multiplex PCR reads, gives a single entry per CDR3 protein. The sample contains more than 500,000 distinct CDR3 sequences, more than 45% of which appear only once. Material for sequencing was peripheral blood or thyroid tissue (not recorded which). These receptors were taken from an adult woman with Graves' disease, either hyperthyroidism or ophthalmopathy (not recorded which).

V is TRBV9 and J is TRBJ1-1; D unresolved. From germline, CDR1 is SGDLS and CDR2 YYNGEE. CDR3 size: 14 residues. The V gene lost 4 bases and the J gene lost 1 base, with 11 bases spanning the gap. This CDR3 is CASSPIGENTEAFF. As DNA, the CDR3 is TGTGCCAGCAGCCCTATTGGAGAGAACACTGAAGCTTTCTTT.

This clonotype was counted once. This sequence may be a read error, since a much larger clone differs from it by one base. The chain carries TRBV6-1 and TRBJ1-4; D not certain. Germline loops: CDR1 MNHNS, CDR2 SASEGT. This CDR3 spans 14 amino acids. Deletions cut 5 bases from V and 3 bases from J, with 10 bases between. The CDR3 DNA reads as TGTGCCAGCAGTCAGGCTAGCCCTAATGAAAAACTGTTTTTT. Protein: CASSQASPNEKLFF.

The CDR3 DNA sequence: TGTGCCAGCAGTAGGGACAGGGCTGGTGAAAAACTGTTTTTT. As protein: CASSRDRAGEKLFF. The gene calls are TRBV6-2 or TRBV6-3 and TRBJ1-4, with 9 nucleotides matching TRBD1. The CDR3 extends over 14 amino acids. V lost 5 bases, J lost 7 bases, and 5 bases stayed unmatched. The germline gives CDR1 MNHEY, CDR2 SVGEGT.

The rearrangement joins TRBV10-3 to TRBJ1-5; the match to TRBD1 covers 8 bases. The CDR3 loop spans 12 amino acids. From germline, CDR1 is ENHRY and CDR2 SYGVKD. The V gene end was trimmed by 11 bases and the J gene end by 6 bases; junction bases not matched to a gene: 6. For the CDR3, the DNA is TGTGCCGCGACAGGGGAGCGTCAGCCCCAGCATTTT. This gives the protein CAATGERQPQHF.

This clonotype was detected many times. The chain combines TRBV19 with TRBJ2-2; D might be TRBD1 (5 bases). Per the germline V gene, CDR1 is LNHDA and CDR2 is SQIVND (reference sequence). V shed 6 bases and J shed 4 bases, with 18 bases lying between them. This CDR3 has 16 amino acids. The CDR3 nucleotides are TGTGCCAGTAGACACGACCGGCAGGGATCCACCGGGGAGCTGTTTTTT. Its protein is CASRHDRQGSTGELFF.

This rearrangement joins TRBV12-3 or TRBV12-4 to TRBJ1-3; 10 bases align to TRBD1. V lost 4 bases, J lost 4 bases, and 4 bases stayed unmatched. There are 15 residues in the CDR3. In nucleotides, the CDR3 is TGTGCCAGCAGTTGGCCGGGACAGGGGGGAAACACCATATATTTT. Encoded protein: CASSWPGQGGNTIYF.

This clonotype was recorded at least ten times. The chain couples TRBV5-1 to TRBJ1-1, with D unresolved. The CDR3 contains 15 residues. Germline V gene data show CDR1 as SGHRS and CDR2 as YFSETQ. Trimming left V 0 bases short and J 0 bases short, with 9 bases between. The CDR3 DNA follows: TGCGCCAGCAGCTTGGTGGGAGTTATGAACACTGAAGCTTTCTTT. The encoded protein is CASSLVGVMNTEAFF. Together with reference TRBV5-1 and TRBJ1-1, the CDR3 gives the full variable domain: KAGVTQTPRYLIKTRGQQVTLSCSPISGHRSVSWYQQTPGQGLQFLFEYFSETQRNKGNFPGRFSGRQFSNSRSEMNVSTLELGDSALYLCASSLVGVMNTEAFFGQGTRLTVV.

To note about this clonotype: One end of the junction does not line up with germline, which may come from a read error. V is TRBV9 and J is TRBJ2-2; D is possibly TRBD2 (6 bases). The CDR3 has 12 amino acids. CDR1 and CDR2 from the germline V gene are SGDLS and YYNGEE. This CDR3 is CASSVDPGGLFF. Here the CDR3 DNA reads TGTGCCAGCAGCGTAGACCCCGGGGGGCTGTTTTTT. The variable domain in full, with the rest retrieved from reference TRBV9 and TRBJ2-2, is DSGVTQTPKHLITATGQRVTLRCSPRSGDLSVYWYQQSLDQGLQFLIQYYNGEERAKGNILERFSAQQFPDLHSELNLSSLELGDSALYFCASSVDPGGLFFGEGSRLTVL.

As to this clonotype: The DNA is left out, because the CDR3 cannot be placed on it with certainty; the CDR3 is given as TCRdb lists it. J is TRBJ1-4 and V is TRBV7-6; no DNA check was done on the table's D call, TRBD1. CDR1 is SGHVS and CDR2 is FNYEAQ in the germline V gene. The CDR3 is 21 amino acids in total, end residues counted. The CDR3 reads CASSFYICSVMGGATNGKLFF.

The chain uses TRBV6-5 and TRBJ1-6; TRBD1 agrees at 10 bases. V lost 6 bases, J lost 9 bases, and 8 bases stayed unmatched. The CDR3 has 15 amino acids. Germline values: CDR1 MNHEY, CDR2 SVGAGI. Here the CDR3 DNA reads TGTGCCAGCAGGTCCGGGACAGGGGTGGCTTCACCCCTCCACTTT. It specifies CASRSGTGVASPLHF.

The chain combines TRBV9 with TRBJ2-5, with D tentatively TRBD2 (5 bases). V dropped 2 bases and J dropped 1 base, with 9 bases sitting between them. The CDR3 is 14 amino acids. Per germline, CDR1 SGDLS and CDR2 YYNGEE. CDR3 in amino acids: CASSVSGSQETQYF. The CDR3 DNA reads as TGTGCCAGCAGCGTTTCGGGGAGCCAAGAGACCCAGTACTTC.

The chain carries TRBV7-9 and TRBJ1-4, with TRBD1 as a possible D gene (6 bases). Deletions cut 7 bases from V and 5 bases from J, with 17 bases between. Germline CDR1 reads SEHNR; CDR2 reads FQNEAQ (reference sequence). The CDR3 covers 15 residues. The CDR3 bases are TGTGCCAGCATCGAATTCGGACAGTCAAATGAAAAACTGTTTTTT. Its protein is CASIEFGQSNEKLFF. The complete variable domain, with remaining parts taken from reference TRBV7-9 and TRBJ1-4, reads DTGVSQNPRHKITKRGQNVTFRCDPISEHNRLYWYRQTLGQGPEFLTYFQNEAQLEKSRLLSDRFSAERPKGSFSTLEIQRTEQGDSAMYLCASIEFGQSNEKLFFGSGTQLSVL.